Listed here is a single TCR beta chain. Assay: immunoSEQ multiplex PCR; the TCRdb copy retains only in-frame clones and omits some. The sample includes hundreds of thousands of clones, around 89% of them seen just once. This specimen belongs to a study of blood T cell repertoires in COVID-19. Sequencing was performed on peripheral blood. The receptor's source is a woman aged 35 to 49 with COVID-19, enrolled during active disease.

CDR3: CASSWDSILNEQFF. CDR3 sequence (DNA): TGTGCCAGCAGCTGGGACTCGATCCTCAATGAGCAGTTCTTC. The chain recombines TRBV7-9 with TRBJ2-1; possibly TRBD2 for D (6 bases). This CDR3 contains 14 residues. V lost 4 bases to trimming and J lost 6 bases, with 13 bases between them. Per germline, CDR1 SEHNR and CDR2 FQNEAQ (reference sequence). The full variable domain, rest sourced from reference TRBV7-9 and TRBJ2-1, is DTGVSQNPRHKITKRGQNVTFRCDPISEHNRLYWYRQTLGQGPEFLTYFQNEAQLEKSRLLSDRFSAERPKGSFSTLEIQRTEQGDSAMYLCASSWDSILNEQFFGPGTRLTVL.